This TCR beta chain was observed in a study of CD8 T cells in ankylosing spondylitis. Whole-study results and caveats: The study looked at matched synovial fluid samples from ankylosing spondylitis patients. Disease-linked clones were reported to be significantly enriched there. A TCR beta motif of about 8 highly homologous variants seemed to mark ankylosing spondylitis blood. Clones that were linked to disease were CD8+ and were relatively rare in peripheral blood.

The CDR3 has 19 amino acids. The V end was cut by 10 bases, the J end by 0 bases, with 29 bases between. Germline V gene sequence: CDR1 SGHNT, CDR2 YYREEE (reference sequence). This clonotype was detected a few times. Its specificity is unknown. A quantitative 5'-RACE method, one with molecular barcodes, was used to make TCR beta libraries. TCRdb called the 5' RACE reads again in MiXCR, with one record for every CDR3 protein. The sample lists 210,000 or so distinct CDR3 sequences; 7.5% to 9.5% were seen once. The clonotype originates from a female donor with ankylosing spondylitis or in good health (not recorded which). The source material was blood, either unsorted or a sorted T cell fraction (not recorded which). This chain connects TRBV5-4 to TRBJ1-5; the D gene is possibly TRBD1 (5 bases). CDR3 amino acids: CAASWGTHDALCSNQPQHF. CDR3 nucleotides: TGTGCCGCATCTTGGGGGACTCATGATGCACTGTGTAGCAATCAGCCCCAGCATTTT.